The TCR beta chain described here comes from a study of shared clonotypes between healthy human individuals. Overall study: Every donor yielded three CD4 naive, three CD4 memory, two CD8 naive and one CD8 memory plate.

With respect to this clone: The antigen remains unidentified.

The data were produced by immunoSEQ multiplex PCR, yet TCRdb's version contains in-frame clones alone and is incomplete. The sample has hundreds of thousands of clones, around two thirds seen once. Study-wide points: In having few donors, the study represented limited genetic and exposure-history diversity. Shared across a handful of donors were 5% to 6% of the naive CD4 clonotypes.

The specimen was memory CD4+ T cells sorted from blood. Subset noted: CD45RA-negative fraction. This clonotype was sampled from a woman younger than 45 in good health.

DNA of the CDR3: TGCGCCAGCAGCCGCCTCATTTCGGGTGTCAGCGGGAATGAGCAGTTCTTC. It specifies CASSRLISGVSGNEQFF. The chain uses TRBV5-1 and TRBJ2-1; a weak D match, TRBD2 (6 bases). Per germline, CDR1 SGHRS and CDR2 YFSETQ. The germline V and J ends were trimmed by 4 bases and 7 bases, with 24 bases remaining between them. This CDR3 is 17 amino acids long.